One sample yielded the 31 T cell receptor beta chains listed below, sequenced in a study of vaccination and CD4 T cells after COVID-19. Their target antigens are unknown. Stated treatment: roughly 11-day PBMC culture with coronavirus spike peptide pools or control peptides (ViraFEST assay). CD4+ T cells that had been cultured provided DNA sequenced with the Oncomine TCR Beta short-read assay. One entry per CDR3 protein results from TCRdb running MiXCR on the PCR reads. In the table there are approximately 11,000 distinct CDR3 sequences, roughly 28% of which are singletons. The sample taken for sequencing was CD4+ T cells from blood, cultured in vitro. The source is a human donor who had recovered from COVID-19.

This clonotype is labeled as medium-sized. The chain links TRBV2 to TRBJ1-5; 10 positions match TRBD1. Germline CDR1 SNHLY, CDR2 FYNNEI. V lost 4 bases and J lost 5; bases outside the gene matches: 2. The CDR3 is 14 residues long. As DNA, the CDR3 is TGTGCCAGCAGTGGACAGGGGGCGGATCAGCCCCAGCATTTT. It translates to CASSGQGADQPQHF.

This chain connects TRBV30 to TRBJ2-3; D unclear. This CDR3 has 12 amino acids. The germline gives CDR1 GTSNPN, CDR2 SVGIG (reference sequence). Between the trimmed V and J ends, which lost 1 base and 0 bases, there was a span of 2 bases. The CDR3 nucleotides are TGTGCCTGGAGTGCAAGCACAGATACGCAGTATTTT. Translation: CAWSASTDTQYF. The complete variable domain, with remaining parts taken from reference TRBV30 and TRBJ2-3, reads SQTIHQWPATLVQPVGSPLSLECTVEGTSNPNLYWYRQAAGRGLQLLFYSVGIGQISSEVPQNLSASRPQDRQFILSSKKLLLSDSGFYLCAWSASTDTQYFGPGTRLTVL.

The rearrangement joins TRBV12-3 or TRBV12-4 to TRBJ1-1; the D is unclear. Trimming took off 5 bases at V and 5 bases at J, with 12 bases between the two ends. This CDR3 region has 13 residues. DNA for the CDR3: TGTGCCAGCAGTGCACTACCGGGGACTGAAGCTTTCTTT. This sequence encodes CASSALPGTEAFF.

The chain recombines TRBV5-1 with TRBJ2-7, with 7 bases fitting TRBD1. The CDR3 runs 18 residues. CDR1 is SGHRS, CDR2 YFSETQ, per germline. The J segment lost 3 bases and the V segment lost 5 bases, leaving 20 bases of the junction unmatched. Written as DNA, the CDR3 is TGCGCCAGCAGAGGAACCACAGGGGTGGGGCAGACAATCTACGAGCAGTACTTC. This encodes CASRGTTGVGQTIYEQYF.

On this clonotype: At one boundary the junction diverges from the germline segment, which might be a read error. The CDR3 bases are TGTGCCAGCAGTCCACCTACCCTCCTTGGAGCTGAGCACTTC. It yields the protein CASSPPTLLGAEHF. This sequence joins TRBV28 and TRBJ2-4, with D hard to call. The CDR3 runs to 14 residues. The germline V gene has CDR1 MDHEN and CDR2 SYDVKM.

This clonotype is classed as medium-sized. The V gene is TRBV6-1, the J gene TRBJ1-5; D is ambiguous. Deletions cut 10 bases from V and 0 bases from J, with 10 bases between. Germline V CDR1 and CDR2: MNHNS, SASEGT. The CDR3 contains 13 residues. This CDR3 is CATALDSNQPQHF. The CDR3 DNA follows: TGTGCCACCGCCCTTGATAGCAATCAGCCCCAGCATTTT.

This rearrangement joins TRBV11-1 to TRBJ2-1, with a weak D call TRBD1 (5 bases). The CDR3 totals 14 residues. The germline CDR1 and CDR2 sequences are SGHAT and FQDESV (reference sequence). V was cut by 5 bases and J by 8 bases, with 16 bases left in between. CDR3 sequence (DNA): TGTGCCAGCAGCCCCAGGGTAGGCCTCCATGAGCAGTTCTTC. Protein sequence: CASSPRVGLHEQFF.

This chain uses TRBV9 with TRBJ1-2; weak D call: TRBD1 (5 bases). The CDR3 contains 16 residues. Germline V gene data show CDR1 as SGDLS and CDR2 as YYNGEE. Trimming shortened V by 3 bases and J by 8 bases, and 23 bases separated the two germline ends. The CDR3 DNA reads TGTGCCAGCAGCGAGACAGCTACGTTCCCCCTCGGGGGCTACACCTTC. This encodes CASSETATFPLGGYTF.

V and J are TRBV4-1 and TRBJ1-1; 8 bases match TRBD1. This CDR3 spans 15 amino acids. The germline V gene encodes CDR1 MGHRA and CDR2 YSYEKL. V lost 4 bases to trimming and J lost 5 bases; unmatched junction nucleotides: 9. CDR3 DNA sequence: TGCGCCAGCAGCCGTCCGGGACAGGCGAATACTGAAGCTTTCTTT. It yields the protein CASSRPGQANTEAFF.

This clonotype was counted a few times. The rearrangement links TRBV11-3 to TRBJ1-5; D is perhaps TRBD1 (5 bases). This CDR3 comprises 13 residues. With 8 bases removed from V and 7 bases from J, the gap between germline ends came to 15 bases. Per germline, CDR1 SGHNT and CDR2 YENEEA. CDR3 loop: CASRYANRQPQHF. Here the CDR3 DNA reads TGTGCCAGCCGGTATGCTAACAGGCAGCCCCAGCATTTT.

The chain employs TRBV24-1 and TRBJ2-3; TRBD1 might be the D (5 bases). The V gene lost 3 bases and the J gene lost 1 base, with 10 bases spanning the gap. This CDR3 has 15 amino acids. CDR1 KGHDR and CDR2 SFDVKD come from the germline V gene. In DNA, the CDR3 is TGTGCCACCAGTGATGCAACCAGGGGCACAGATACGCAGTATTTT. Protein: CATSDATRGTDTQYF.

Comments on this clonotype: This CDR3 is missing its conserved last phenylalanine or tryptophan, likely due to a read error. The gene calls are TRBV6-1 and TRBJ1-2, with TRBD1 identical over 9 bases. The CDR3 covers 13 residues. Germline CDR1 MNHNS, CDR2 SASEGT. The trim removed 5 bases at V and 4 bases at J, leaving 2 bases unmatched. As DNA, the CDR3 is TGTGCCAGCAGTCTACAGGGGGCCTATGGCTACACCCTC. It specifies CASSLQGAYGYTL.

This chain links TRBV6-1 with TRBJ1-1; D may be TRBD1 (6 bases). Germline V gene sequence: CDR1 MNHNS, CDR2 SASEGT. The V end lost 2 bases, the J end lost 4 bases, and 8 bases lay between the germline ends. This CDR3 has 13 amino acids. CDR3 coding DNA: TGTGCCAGCAGTGAAAACAGGGTCACTGAAGCTTTCTTT. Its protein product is CASSENRVTEAFF.

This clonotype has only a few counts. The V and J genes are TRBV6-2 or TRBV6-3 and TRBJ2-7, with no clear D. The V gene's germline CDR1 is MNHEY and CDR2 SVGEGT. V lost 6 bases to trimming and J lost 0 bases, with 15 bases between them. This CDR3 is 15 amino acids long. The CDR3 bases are TGTGCCAGCAGATCCACTGTTAGGAGCTCCTACGAGCAGTACTTC. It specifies CASRSTVRSSYEQYF.

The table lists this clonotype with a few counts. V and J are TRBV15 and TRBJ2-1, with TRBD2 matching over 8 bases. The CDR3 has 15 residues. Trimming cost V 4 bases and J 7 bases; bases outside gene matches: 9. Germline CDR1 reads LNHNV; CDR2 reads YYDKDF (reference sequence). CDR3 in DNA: TGTGCCACCAGCACTCTAGGCGGGGGGCGGAATGAGCAGTTCTTC. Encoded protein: CATSTLGGGRNEQFF.

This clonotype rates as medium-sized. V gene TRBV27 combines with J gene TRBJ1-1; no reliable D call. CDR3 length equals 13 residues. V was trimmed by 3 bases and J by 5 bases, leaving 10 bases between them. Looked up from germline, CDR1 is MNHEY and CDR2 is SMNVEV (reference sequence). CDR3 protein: CASSLVGKTEAFF. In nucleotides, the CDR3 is TGTGCCAGCAGTTTGGTGGGGAAGACTGAAGCTTTCTTT.

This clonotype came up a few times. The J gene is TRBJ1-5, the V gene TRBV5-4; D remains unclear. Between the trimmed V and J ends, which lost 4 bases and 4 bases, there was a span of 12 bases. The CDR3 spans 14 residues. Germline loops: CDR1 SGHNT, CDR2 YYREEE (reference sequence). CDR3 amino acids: CASSQDGLNQPQHF. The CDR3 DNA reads TGTGCCAGCAGCCAGGACGGCCTAAATCAGCCCCAGCATTTT.

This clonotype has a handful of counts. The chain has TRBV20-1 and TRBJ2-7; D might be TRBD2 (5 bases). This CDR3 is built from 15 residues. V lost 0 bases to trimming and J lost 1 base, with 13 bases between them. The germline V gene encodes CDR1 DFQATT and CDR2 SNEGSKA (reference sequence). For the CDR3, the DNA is TGCAGTGCTAGAGAAGGCGAGGGAGCGTCCTACGAGCAGTACTTC. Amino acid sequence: CSAREGEGASYEQYF.

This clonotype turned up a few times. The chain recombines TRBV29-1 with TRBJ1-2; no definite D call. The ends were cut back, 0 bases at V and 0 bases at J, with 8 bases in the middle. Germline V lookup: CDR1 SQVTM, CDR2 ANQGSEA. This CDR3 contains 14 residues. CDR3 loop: CSVEEKASNYGYTF. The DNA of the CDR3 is TGCAGCGTTGAAGAAAAGGCTTCTAACTATGGCTACACCTTC.

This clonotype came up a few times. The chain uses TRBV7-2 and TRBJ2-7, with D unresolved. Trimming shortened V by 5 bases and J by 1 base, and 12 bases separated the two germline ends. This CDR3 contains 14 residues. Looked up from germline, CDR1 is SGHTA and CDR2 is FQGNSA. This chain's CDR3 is CASSLPHGSYEQYF. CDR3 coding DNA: TGTGCCAGCAGCCTGCCTCACGGATCCTACGAGCAGTACTTC.

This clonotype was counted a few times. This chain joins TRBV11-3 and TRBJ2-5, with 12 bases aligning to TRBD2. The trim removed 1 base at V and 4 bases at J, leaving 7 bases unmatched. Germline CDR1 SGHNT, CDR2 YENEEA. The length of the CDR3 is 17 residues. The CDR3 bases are TGTGCCAGCAGCTTAGGCCCGCTACTAGCGGGGGGAGAGACCCAGTACTTC. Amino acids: CASSLGPLLAGGETQYF.

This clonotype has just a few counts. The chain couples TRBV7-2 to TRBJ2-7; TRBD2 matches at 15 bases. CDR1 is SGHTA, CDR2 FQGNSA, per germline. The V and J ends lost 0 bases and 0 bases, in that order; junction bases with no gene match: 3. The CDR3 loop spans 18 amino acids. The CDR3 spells CASSLAGTSGGISYEQYF. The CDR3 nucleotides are TGTGCCAGCAGCTTAGCTGGGACTAGCGGGGGGATCTCCTACGAGCAGTACTTC. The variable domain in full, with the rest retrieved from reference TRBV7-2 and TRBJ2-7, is GAGVSQSPSNKVTEKGKDVELRCDPISGHTALYWYRQSLGQGLEFLIYFQGNSAPDKSGLPSDRFSAERTGGSVSTLTIQRTQQEDSAVYLCASSLAGTSGGISYEQYFGPGTRLTVT.

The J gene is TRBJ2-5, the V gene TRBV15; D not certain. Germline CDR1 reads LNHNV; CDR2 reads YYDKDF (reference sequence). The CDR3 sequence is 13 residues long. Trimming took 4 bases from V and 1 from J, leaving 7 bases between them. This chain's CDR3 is CATSTGPQETQYF. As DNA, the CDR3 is TGTGCCACCAGCACAGGACCCCAAGAGACCCAGTACTTC.

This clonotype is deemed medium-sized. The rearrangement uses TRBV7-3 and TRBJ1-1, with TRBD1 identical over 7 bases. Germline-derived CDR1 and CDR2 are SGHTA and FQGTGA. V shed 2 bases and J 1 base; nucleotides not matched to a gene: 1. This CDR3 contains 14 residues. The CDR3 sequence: CASSLEGANTEAFF. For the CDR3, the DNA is TGTGCCAGCAGCTTAGAGGGGGCGAACACTGAAGCTTTCTTT.

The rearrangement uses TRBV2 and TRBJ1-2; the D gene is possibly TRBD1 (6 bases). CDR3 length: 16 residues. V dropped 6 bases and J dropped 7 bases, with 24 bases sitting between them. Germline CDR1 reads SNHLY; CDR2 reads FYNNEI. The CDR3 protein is CASSPIEQGGFSGYTF. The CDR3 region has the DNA TGTGCCAGCAGCCCCATTGAACAGGGAGGGTTTTCTGGCTACACCTTC.

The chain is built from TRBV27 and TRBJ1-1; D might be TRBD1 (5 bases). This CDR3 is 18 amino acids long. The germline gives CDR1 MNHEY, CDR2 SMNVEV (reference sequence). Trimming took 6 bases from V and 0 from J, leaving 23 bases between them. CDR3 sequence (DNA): TGTGCCAGCAGCCCGAGATCTTTGGGGGGGATGGTGAACACTGAAGCTTTCTTT. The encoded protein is CASSPRSLGGMVNTEAFF.

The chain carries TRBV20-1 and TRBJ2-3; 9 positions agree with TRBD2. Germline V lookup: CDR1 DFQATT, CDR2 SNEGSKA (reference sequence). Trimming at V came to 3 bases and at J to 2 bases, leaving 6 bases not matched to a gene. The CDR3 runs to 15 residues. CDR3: CSARGAGGTTDTQYF. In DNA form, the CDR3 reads TGCAGTGCTAGGGGAGCGGGGGGAACCACAGATACGCAGTATTTT.

CDR3 coding DNA: TGTGCCATCTCCAGGGGAGATACGCAGTATTTT. It encodes CAISRGDTQYF. The chain uses TRBV10-3 and TRBJ2-3; tentative D call: TRBD1 (6 bases). Trimming shortened V by 8 bases and J by 5 bases, and 8 bases separated the two germline ends. Looked up from germline, CDR1 is ENHRY and CDR2 is SYGVKD. The CDR3 contains 11 residues.

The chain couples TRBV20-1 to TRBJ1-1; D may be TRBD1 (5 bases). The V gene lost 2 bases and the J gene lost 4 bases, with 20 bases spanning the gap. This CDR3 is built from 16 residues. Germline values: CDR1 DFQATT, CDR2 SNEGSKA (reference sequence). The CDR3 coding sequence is TGCAGTGCTAGACGGCCCGGGGGAGATGGGATCACTGAAGCTTTCTTT. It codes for CSARRPGGDGITEAFF.

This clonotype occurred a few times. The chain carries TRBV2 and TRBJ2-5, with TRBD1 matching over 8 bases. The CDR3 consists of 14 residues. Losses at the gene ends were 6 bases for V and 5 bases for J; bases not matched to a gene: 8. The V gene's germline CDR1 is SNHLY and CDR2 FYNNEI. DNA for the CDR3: TGTGCCAGCAGGGGACAGGTAAAGGAGGAGACCCAGTACTTC. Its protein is CASRGQVKEETQYF.

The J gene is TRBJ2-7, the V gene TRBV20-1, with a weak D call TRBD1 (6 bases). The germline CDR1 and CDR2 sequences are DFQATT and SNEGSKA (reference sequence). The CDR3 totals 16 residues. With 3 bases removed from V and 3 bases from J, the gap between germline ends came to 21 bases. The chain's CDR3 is CSASLNRGGTGYEQYF. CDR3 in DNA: TGCAGTGCTAGCCTAAATAGAGGGGGTACCGGCTACGAGCAGTACTTC.